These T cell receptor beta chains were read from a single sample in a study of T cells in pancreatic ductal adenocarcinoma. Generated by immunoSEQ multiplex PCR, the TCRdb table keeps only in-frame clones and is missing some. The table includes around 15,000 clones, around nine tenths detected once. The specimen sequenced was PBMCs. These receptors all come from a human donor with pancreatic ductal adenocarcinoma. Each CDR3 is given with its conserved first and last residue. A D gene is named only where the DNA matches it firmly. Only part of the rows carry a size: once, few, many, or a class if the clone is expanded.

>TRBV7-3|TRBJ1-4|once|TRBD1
CASSLTGTGFEKLFF
TGTGCCAGCAGCTTAACGGGGACAGGGTTCGAAAAACTGTTTTTT
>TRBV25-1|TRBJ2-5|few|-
CASSEYKGQETQYF
TGTGCCAGCAGTGAATATAAAGGTCAAGAGACCCAGTACTTC
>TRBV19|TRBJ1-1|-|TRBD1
CASLPGQGIYMNTEAFF
TGTGCCAGTTTGCCGGGACAGGGGATATACATGAACACTGAAGCTTTCTTT
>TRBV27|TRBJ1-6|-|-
CASSLSSVRTTVLYTPLHF
TGTGCCAGCAGTTTATCGTCTGTCCGTACCACGGTCCTATACACACCCCTCCACTTT
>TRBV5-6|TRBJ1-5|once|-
CASSWRRGNQPQHF
TGTGCCAGCAGTTGGAGACGGGGAAATCAGCCCCAGCATTTT
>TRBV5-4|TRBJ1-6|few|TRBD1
CASSRGQSNSPLHF
TGTGCCAGCAGCCGGGGACAGTCTAATTCACCCCTCCACTTT
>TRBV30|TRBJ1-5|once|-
CAWSVGWGGSVEPQHF
TGTGCCTGGAGTGTAGGGTGGGGGGGATCAGTGGAACCCCAGCATTTT
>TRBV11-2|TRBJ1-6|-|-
CASSLDLNRVQSPLHF
TGTGCCAGCAGCTTAGATCTGAACAGGGTACAATCACCCCTCCACTTT
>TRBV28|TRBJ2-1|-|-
CASSFPAGARVGFF
TGTGCCAGCAGTTTCCCTGCAGGGGCGCGGGTCGGGTTCTTC
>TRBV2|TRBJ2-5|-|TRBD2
CASSVFGRAGETQYF
TGTGCCAGCAGTGTATTCGGGAGGGCCGGGGAGACCCAGTACTTC
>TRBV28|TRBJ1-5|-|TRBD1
CASSYRTGGLGSNQPQHF
TGTGCCAGCAGTTACAGGACAGGGGGCCTCGGGAGCAATCAGCCCCAGCATTTT
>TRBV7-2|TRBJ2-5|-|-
CASSLARKETQYF
TGTGCCAGCAGCTTAGCGCGGAAAGAGACCCAGTACTTC
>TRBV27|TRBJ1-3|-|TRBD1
CASSFSGTGGGNTIYF
TGTGCCAGCAGTTTCTCCGGGACAGGGGGTGGAAACACCATATATTTT
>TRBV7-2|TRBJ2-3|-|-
CASSLVADTQYF
TGTGCCAGCAGCTTAGTCGCAGATACGCAGTATTTT
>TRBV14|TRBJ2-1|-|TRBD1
CASSPDRVSSESYNEQFF
TGTGCCAGCAGCCCAGACAGGGTCAGCTCTGAGTCCTACAATGAGCAGTTCTTC
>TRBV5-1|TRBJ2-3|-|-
CASSVAGGKTSTDTQYF
TGCGCCAGCAGCGTAGCAGGGGGGAAAACTAGCACAGATACGCAGTATTTT
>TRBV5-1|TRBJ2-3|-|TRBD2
CASSYTGTSGGAGDTQYF
TGCGCCAGCAGCTATACCGGGACTAGCGGGGGGGCCGGAGATACGCAGTATTTT
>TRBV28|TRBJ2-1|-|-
CASSWAGNRAEQFF
TGTGCCAGCAGTTGGGCGGGAAACAGGGCTGAGCAGTTCTTC
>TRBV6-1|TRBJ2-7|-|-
CASSDLYEQYF
TGTGCCAGCAGTGATCTCTACGAGCAGTACTTC
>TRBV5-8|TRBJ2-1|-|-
CASSLVAATNEQFF
TGTGCCAGCAGCTTGGTGGCAGCTACCAATGAGCAGTTCTTC
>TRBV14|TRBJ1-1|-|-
CASSQDFGLGLDTEAFF
TGTGCCAGCAGCCAAGATTTCGGACTCGGGTTGGACACTGAAGCTTTCTTT
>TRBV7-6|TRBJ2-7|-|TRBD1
CASSQDRRSEQYF
TGTGCCAGCAGCCAGGACAGGCGATCCGAGCAGTACTTC
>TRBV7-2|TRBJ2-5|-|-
CASSGTGISQPLGQETQYF
TGTGCCAGCAGCGGGACCGGGATCTCTCAACCCTTGGGGCAAGAGACCCAGTACTTC
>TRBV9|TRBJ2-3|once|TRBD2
CASSVGLAGRGDTQYF
TGTGCCAGCAGCGTGGGACTAGCGGGGCGGGGAGATACGCAGTATTTT
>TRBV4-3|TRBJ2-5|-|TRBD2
CASSAGSAGGQETQYF
TGCGCCAGCAGCGCCGGGTCCGCGGGAGGGCAGGAGACCCAGTACTTC